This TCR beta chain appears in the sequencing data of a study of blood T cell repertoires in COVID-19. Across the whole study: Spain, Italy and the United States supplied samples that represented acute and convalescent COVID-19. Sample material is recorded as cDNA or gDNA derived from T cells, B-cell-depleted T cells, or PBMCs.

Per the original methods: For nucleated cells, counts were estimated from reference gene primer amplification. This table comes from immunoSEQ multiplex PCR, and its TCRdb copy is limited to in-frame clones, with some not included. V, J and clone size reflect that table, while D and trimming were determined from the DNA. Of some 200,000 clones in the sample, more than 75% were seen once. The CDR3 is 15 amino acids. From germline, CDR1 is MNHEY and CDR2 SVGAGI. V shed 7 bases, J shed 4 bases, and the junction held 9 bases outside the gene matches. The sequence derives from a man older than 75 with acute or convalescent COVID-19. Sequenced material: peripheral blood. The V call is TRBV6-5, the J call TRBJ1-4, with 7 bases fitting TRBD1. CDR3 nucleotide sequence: TGTGCCAGCAAAAGAAGGGGACAGATTAATGAAAAACTGTTTTTT. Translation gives CASKRRGQINEKLFF.